The rows below give T cell receptor beta chains drawn from one sample of a study of blood T cell repertoires in COVID-19. Repertoires were generated with immunoSEQ multiplex PCR, while TCRdb's copy carries only in-frame clones and drops some. The table has 120,000 or so clones, roughly 87% seen once. Sample: peripheral blood. The source is an elderly man with active or convalescent COVID-19. CDR3s include the opening cysteine and the closing phenylalanine or tryptophan. The D gene is left open where the match is weak. Where a row states a size, it is once, few, many or the class of an expanded clone; other rows omit it.

TRBV19,NA,TRBJ2-7,NA,CASSGVGQGIYEQYF,TGTGCCAGTTCAGGCGTTGGTCAGGGGATCTACGAGCAGTACTTC
TRBV28,NA,TRBJ1-2,TRBD1,CASSPPGQGAFYYGYTF,TGTGCCAGCAGTCCGCCGGGACAGGGGGCCTTTTACTATGGCTACACCTTC
TRBV10-3,NA,TRBJ2-5,TRBD2,CAISVGTSGETQYF,TGTGCCATCAGTGTAGGGACTAGCGGAGAGACCCAGTACTTC
TRBV9,NA,TRBJ2-2,TRBD2,CASSTYSDGGAGVTTGELFF,TGTGCCAGCAGCACCTATTCGGATGGGGGTGCGGGAGTAACCACAGGGGAGCTGTTTTTT
TRBV19,NA,TRBJ1-5,TRBD1,CASVQGATSNQPQHF,TGTGCCAGTGTCCAGGGGGCGACGAGCAATCAGCCCCAGCATTTT
TRBV4-2,NA,TRBJ2-2,TRBD1,CASSQALSGTGGNTGELFF,TGTGCCAGCAGCCAAGCCCTATCAGGGACAGGGGGGAACACCGGGGAGCTGTTTTTT
TRBV29-1,NA,TRBJ1-2,NA,CSADESGSASF,TGCAGCGCGGATGAATCGGGGAGCGCTTCCTTC
TRBV6-5,few,TRBJ2-7,NA,CASSSPRGPRNEQYF,TGTGCCAGCTCCTCCCCTCGGGGTCCTAGGAACGAGCAGTACTTC
TRBV5-5,NA,TRBJ1-3,NA,CASSLRWRDHHSGNTIYF,TGTGCCAGCAGCTTGCGTTGGAGGGACCACCACTCTGGAAACACCATATATTTT
TRBV11-2,NA,TRBJ1-1,NA,CASSLGYRDEAFF,TGTGCCAGCAGCTTAGGATACAGAGATGAAGCTTTCTTT
TRBV20-1,NA,TRBJ1-2,NA,CSASSTNYGYTF,TGCAGTGCTAGTTCGACAAACTATGGCTACACCTTC
TRBV19,NA,TRBJ1-5,TRBD1,CASSSGQGRVQPQHF,TGTGCCAGTAGCTCTGGACAGGGGCGGGTTCAGCCCCAGCATTTT
TRBV28,NA,TRBJ1-1,TRBD1,CASSRSHPGQGNGAFF,TGTGCCAGCAGCCGATCCCACCCCGGACAGGGGAACGGCGCTTTCTTT
TRBV6-5,NA,TRBJ2-7,TRBD1,CASIRRTGGIYEQYF,TGTGCCAGCATTAGACGGACAGGGGGAATCTACGAGCAGTACTTC
TRBV6-2/TRBV6-3,NA,TRBJ2-7,NA,CASSPGHPYEQYF,TGTGCCAGCAGCCCGGGACACCCCTACGAGCAGTACTTC
TRBV7-9,NA,TRBJ1-4,TRBD1,CASSSGPGTGASNEKLFF,TGTGCCAGCAGCTCTGGTCCCGGGACAGGGGCCAGTAATGAAAAACTGTTTTTT
TRBV11-2,NA,TRBJ1-5,TRBD1,CASSRDRALNQPQHF,TGTGCCAGCAGCCGGGACAGGGCTTTGAATCAGCCCCAGCATTTT
TRBV7-2,once,TRBJ1-5,NA,CASSLAGVNQPQHF,TGTGCCAGCAGCTTAGCAGGGGTCAATCAGCCCCAGCATTTT
TRBV5-1,NA,TRBJ2-1,TRBD2,CASSNPSGPYNEQFF,TGCGCCAGCAGCAACCCTAGCGGACCCTACAATGAGCAGTTCTTC
TRBV3-1/TRBV3-2,NA,TRBJ2-1,TRBD2,CASSQDTGLAGGNEQFF,TGTGCCAGCAGCCAAGATACGGGACTAGCGGGGGGCAATGAGCAGTTCTTC
TRBV7-9,NA,TRBJ2-2,NA,CASSSTYKGELFF,TGTGCCAGCAGCTCAACGTACAAGGGGGAGCTGTTTTTT
TRBV25-1,NA,TRBJ2-1,TRBD1,CASASTGQWSYNEQFF,TGTGCCAGTGCCTCTACGGGACAGTGGTCCTACAATGAGCAGTTCTTC
TRBV28,NA,TRBJ1-2,NA,CASRSPVGYTF,TGTGCCAGCAGGTCGCCAGTTGGCTACACCTTC
TRBV15,once,TRBJ1-3,NA,CATSRDARGNTIYF,TGTGCCACCAGCAGAGATGCCAGGGGAAACACCATATATTTT
TRBV19,NA,TRBJ2-3,NA,CAAGGGRSQGTDTQYF,TGTGCCGCAGGGGGCGGGAGAAGTCAAGGCACAGATACGCAGTATTTT
TRBV5-6,NA,TRBJ1-6,NA,CASSYRTAGRGPLHF,TGTGCCAGCAGCTACAGGACAGCTGGGCGCGGTCCCCTCCACTTT